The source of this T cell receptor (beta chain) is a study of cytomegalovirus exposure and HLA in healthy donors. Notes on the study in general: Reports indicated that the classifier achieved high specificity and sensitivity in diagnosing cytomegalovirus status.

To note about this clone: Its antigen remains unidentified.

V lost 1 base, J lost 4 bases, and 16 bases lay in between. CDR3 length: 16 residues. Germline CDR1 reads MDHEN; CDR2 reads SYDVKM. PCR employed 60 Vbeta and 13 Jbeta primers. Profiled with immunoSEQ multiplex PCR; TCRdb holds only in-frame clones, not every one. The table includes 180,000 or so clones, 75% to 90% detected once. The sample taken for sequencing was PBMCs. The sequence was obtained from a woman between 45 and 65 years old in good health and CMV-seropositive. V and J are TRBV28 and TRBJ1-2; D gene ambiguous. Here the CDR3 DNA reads TGTGCCAGCAGTTTATCGGTCACCCTGAGCGGCTATGGCTACACCTTC. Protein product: CASSLSVTLSGYGYTF.